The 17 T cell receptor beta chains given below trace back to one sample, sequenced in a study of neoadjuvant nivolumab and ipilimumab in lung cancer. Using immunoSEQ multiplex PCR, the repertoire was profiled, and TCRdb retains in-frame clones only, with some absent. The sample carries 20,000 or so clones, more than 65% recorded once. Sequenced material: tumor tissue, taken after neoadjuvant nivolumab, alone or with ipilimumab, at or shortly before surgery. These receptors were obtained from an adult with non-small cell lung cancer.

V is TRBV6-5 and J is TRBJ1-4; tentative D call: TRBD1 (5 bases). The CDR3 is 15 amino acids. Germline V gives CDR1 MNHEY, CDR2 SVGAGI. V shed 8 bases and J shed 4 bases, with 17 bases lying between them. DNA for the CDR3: TGTGCCAGCTCGTCCGGGGGGTCTTTTAATGAAAAACTGTTTTTT. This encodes CASSSGGSFNEKLFF.

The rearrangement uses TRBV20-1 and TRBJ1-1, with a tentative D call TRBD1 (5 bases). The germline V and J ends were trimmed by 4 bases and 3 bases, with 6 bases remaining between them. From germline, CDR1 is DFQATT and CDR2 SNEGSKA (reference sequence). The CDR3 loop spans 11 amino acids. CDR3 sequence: CSAIRDTEAFF. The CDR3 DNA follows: TGCAGTGCTATCAGGGACACTGAAGCTTTCTTT.

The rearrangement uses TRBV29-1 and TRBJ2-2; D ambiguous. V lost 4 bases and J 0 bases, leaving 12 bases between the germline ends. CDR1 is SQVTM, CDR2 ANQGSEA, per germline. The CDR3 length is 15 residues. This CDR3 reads CSVVRESANTGELFF. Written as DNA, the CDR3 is TGCAGCGTTGTAAGAGAATCCGCGAACACCGGGGAGCTGTTTTTT.

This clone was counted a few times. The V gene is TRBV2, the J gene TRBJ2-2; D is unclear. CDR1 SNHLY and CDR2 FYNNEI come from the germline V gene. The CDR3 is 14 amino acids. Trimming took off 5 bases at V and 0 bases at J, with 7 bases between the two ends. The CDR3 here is CASSKITNTGELFF. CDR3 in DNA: TGTGCCAGCAGTAAGATTACGAACACCGGGGAGCTGTTTTTT.

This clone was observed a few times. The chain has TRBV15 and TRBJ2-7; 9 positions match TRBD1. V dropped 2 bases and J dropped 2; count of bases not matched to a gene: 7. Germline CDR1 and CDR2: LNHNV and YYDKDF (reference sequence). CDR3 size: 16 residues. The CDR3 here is CATSRLGTGRPYEQYF. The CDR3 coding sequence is TGTGCCACCAGCAGATTGGGGACAGGGAGGCCCTACGAGCAGTACTTC.

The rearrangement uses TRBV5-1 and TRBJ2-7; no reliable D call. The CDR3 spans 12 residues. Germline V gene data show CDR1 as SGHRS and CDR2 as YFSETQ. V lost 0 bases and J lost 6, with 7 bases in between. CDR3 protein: CASSLEGFEQYF. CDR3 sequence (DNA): TGCGCCAGCAGCTTGGAAGGGTTCGAGCAGTACTTC.

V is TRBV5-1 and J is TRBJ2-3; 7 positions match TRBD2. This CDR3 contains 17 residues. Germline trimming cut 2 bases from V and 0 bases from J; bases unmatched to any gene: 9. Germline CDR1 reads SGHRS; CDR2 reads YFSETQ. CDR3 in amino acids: CASSFVGWGLSTDTQYF. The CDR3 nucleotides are TGCGCCAGCAGCTTTGTTGGGTGGGGACTAAGCACAGATACGCAGTATTTT.

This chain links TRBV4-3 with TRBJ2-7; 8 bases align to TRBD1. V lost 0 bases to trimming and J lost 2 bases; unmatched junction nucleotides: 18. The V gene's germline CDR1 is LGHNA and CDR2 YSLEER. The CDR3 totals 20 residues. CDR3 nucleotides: TGCGCCAGCAGCCAAGATAGTTGGTCGACAGGGGTTAGGCTAACCTACGAGCAGTACTTC. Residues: CASSQDSWSTGVRLTYEQYF.

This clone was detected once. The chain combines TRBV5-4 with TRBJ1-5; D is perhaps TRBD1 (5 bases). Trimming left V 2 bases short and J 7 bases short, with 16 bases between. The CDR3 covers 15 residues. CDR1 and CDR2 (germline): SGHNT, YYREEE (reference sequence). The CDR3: CASSFSAGRGQPQHF. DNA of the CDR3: TGTGCCAGCAGCTTTTCAGCGGGGCGCGGGCAGCCCCAGCATTTT.

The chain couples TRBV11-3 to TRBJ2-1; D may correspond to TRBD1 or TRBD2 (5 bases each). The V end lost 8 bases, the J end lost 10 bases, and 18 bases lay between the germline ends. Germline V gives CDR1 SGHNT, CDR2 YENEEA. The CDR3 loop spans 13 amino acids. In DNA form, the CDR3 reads TGTGCCAGCGCGGCTGGGACGGCCTCCGAGCAGTTCTTC. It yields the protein CASAAGTASEQFF.

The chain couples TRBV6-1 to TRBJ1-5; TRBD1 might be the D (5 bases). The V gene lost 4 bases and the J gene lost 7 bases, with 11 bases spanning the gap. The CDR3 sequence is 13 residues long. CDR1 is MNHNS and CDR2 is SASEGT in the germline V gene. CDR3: CASSVQGIQPQHF. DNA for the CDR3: TGTGCCAGCAGTGTTCAGGGCATCCAGCCCCAGCATTTT.

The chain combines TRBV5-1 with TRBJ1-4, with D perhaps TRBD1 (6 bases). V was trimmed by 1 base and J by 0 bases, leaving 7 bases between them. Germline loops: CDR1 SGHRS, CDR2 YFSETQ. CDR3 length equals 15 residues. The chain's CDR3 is CASSLSGATNEKLFF. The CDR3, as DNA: TGCGCCAGCAGCTTGTCAGGGGCAACTAATGAAAAACTGTTTTTT. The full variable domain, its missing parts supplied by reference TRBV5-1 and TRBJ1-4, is KAGVTQTPRYLIKTRGQQVTLSCSPISGHRSVSWYQQTPGQGLQFLFEYFSETQRNKGNFPGRFSGRQFSNSRSEMNVSTLELGDSALYLCASSLSGATNEKLFFGSGTQLSVL.

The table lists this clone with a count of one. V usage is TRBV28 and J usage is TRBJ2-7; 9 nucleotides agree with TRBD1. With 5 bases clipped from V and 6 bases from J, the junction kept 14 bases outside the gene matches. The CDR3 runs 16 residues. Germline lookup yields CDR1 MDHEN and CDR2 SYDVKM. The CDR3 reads CASSVHGTGRLGEQYF. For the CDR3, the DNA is TGTGCCAGCAGTGTTCATGGGACAGGGCGTTTGGGCGAGCAGTACTTC.

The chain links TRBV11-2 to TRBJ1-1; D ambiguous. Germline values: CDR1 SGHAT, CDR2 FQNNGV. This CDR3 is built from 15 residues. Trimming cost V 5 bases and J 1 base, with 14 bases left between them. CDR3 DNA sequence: TGTGCCAGCAGCCTTATATCGAGAGAGAACACTGAAGCTTTCTTT. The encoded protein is CASSLISRENTEAFF.

In DNA form, the CDR3 reads TGCGCCAGCAGCAGGGGGCAAGGCTACACCTTC. Encoded protein: CASSRGQGYTF. The rearrangement links TRBV5-1 to TRBJ1-2; 7 bases align to TRBD1. This CDR3 contains 11 residues. Germline CDR1 reads SGHRS; CDR2 reads YFSETQ. V lost 4 bases and J lost 8; bases outside the gene matches: 2.

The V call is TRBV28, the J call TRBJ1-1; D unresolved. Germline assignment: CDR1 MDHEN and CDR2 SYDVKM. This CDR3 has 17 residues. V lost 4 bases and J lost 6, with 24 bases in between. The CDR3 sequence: CASSSQIVSTVSPEAFF. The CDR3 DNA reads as TGTGCCAGCAGTTCACAGATCGTGAGCACCGTGAGCCCTGAAGCTTTCTTT.

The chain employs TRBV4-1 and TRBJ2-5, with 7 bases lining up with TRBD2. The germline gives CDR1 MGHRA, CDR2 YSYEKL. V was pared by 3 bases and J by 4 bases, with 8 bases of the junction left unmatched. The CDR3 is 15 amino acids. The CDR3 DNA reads TGCGCCAGCAGCCATGGGGGAGGGCCCTTAGAGACCCAGTACTTC. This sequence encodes CASSHGGGPLETQYF.